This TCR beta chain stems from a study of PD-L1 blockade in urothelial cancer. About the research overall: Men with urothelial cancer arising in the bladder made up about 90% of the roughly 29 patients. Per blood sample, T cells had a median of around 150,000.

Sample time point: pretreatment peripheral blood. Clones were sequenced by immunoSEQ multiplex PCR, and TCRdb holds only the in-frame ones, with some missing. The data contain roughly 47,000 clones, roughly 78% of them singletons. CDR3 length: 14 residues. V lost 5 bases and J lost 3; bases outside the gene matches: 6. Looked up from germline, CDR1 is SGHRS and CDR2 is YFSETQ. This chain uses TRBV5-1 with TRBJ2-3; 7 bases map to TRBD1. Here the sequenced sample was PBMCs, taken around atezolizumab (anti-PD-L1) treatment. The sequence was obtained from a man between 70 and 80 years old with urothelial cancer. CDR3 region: CASRGDRETDTQYF. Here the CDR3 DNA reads TGCGCCAGCAGAGGAGACAGGGAGACAGATACGCAGTATTTT.